This T cell receptor (beta chain) came from a study of blood T cells in healthy people across ages. The authors ran a second PCR of about 6 to 12 cycles using a sample-barcoded 5' primer and a J-beta primer mix. TCRdb ran MiXCR on the 5' RACE reads and lists one entry per CDR3 protein. The repertoire consists of some 1.5 million distinct CDR3 sequences, with 28% occurring once and the leading ten covering roughly 8%. This clonotype was recorded at least ten times. V lost 0 bases and J lost 5, with 14 bases in between. This CDR3 spans 14 amino acids. The germline gives CDR1 DFQATT, CDR2 SNEGSKA (reference sequence).

The sequenced sample consisted of blood. This clonotype was obtained from a woman aged 25 to 39 in good health. The J gene is TRBJ2-7, the V gene TRBV20-1; a possible D gene is TRBD2 (5 bases). The DNA of the CDR3 is TGCAGTGCTAGAGATGCTGGGAGTGACGACGAGCAGTACTTC. Translated: CSARDAGSDDEQYF.